The sequence of this TCR beta chain was determined in a study of T cell repertoires in cytomegalovirus infection. Of note for this clonotype: A read error may produce the germline difference seen at one junction end.

TCRdb re-called the reads through MiXCR, storing one row per CDR3 protein. The sample contains 250,000 or so distinct CDR3 sequences, 15% to 20% of which appear only once. Germline V gives CDR1 SGHVT, CDR2 SQSDAQ. The CDR3 has 14 residues. The material sequenced was CD8+ T cells from PBMCs. The chain recombines TRBV7-4 with TRBJ1-3; 9 nucleotides match TRBD1. The source is a human donor in good health (CMV status not recorded). Some clones in this sample may be carry-over from other donors' samples. CDR3 residues: CASSLPGQGIFPSF. CDR3 DNA: TGTGCCAGCAGCTTGCCGGGACAGGGTATCTTTCCTTCCTTT. The full variable domain, completed using reference TRBV7-4 and TRBJ1-3, is GAGVSQSPRYKVAKRGRDVALRCDSISGHVTLYWYRQTLGQGSEVLTYSQSDAQRDKSGRPSGRFSAERPERSVSTLKIQRTEQGDSAVYLCASSLPGQGIFPSFGEGSWLTVV.